This entry lists 21 T cell receptor beta chains sequenced from one sample in a study of T cell responses to AZD1222 COVID-19 vaccine. Generated by immunoSEQ multiplex PCR, the TCRdb table keeps only in-frame clones and is missing some. The sample lists around 100,000 clones, around 87% occurring once. The sequenced sample was peripheral blood, obtained 28 days after the second AZD1222 dose. Receptors originate from an adult who received the AZD1222 COVID-19 vaccine.

The chain recombines TRBV5-1 with TRBJ2-5; possible D gene TRBD2, 6 bases. CDR1 and CDR2 (germline): SGHRS, YFSETQ. V was clipped by 3 bases and J by 3 bases, with 12 bases between them. This CDR3 region has 14 residues. The chain's CDR3 is CASSSGTLEETQYF. DNA for the CDR3: TGCGCCAGCAGCTCCGGGACTCTCGAAGAGACCCAGTACTTC.

V and J are TRBV9 and TRBJ2-7; D is unclear. This CDR3 has 15 residues. Trimming took 4 bases from V and 2 from J, leaving 16 bases between them. Germline loops: CDR1 SGDLS, CDR2 YYNGEE. CDR3 nucleotide sequence: TGTGCCAGCAGCATGGGCGCGTCTCCTCCCTACGAGCAGTACTTC. As protein: CASSMGASPPYEQYF.

The chain links TRBV15 to TRBJ1-4; no firm D call. This CDR3 region has 14 residues. V dropped 1 base and J dropped 6 bases, with 9 bases sitting between them. Germline V gene data show CDR1 as LNHNV and CDR2 as YYDKDF (reference sequence). CDR3 loop: CATSRGKRDEKLFF. DNA for the CDR3: TGTGCCACCAGCAGAGGGAAGAGGGATGAAAAACTGTTTTTT.

V gene TRBV25-1 combines with J gene TRBJ1-2; possible D gene TRBD1, 6 bases. Per the germline V gene, CDR1 is MGHDK and CDR2 is SYGVNS. The CDR3 runs to 13 residues. The V gene lost 7 bases and the J gene lost 2 bases, with 11 bases spanning the gap. CDR3 in DNA: TGTGCCAGCACTGGGGGACAAAACTATGGCTACACCTTC. This encodes CASTGGQNYGYTF.

The rearrangement joins TRBV6-2 or TRBV6-3 to TRBJ1-5, with a weak D call TRBD1 (6 bases). Trimming left V 5 bases short and J 5 bases short, with 13 bases between. The germline V gene encodes CDR1 MNHEY and CDR2 SVGEGT. The CDR3 has 14 amino acids. Written as DNA, the CDR3 is TGTGCCAGCAGTACTCGACAGGCGGATCAGCCCCAGCATTTT. It yields the protein CASSTRQADQPQHF.

This chain uses TRBV28 with TRBJ2-1, with 7 bases aligning to TRBD2. V shed 2 bases and J 5 bases; nucleotides not matched to a gene: 3. The V gene's germline CDR1 is MDHEN and CDR2 SYDVKM. The CDR3 contains 14 residues. CDR3 DNA: TGTGCCAGCAGTTTAGCGGGAGCAGACAATGAGCAGTTCTTC. This translates into CASSLAGADNEQFF.

This chain uses TRBV7-2 with TRBJ2-1; D is perhaps TRBD2 (6 bases). Looked up from germline, CDR1 is SGHTA and CDR2 is FQGNSA. The V gene lost 5 bases and the J gene lost 0 bases, with 17 bases spanning the gap. This CDR3 contains 17 residues. In nucleotides, the CDR3 is TGTGCCAGCAGCCACCGACCGCGGGGACGCTCCTACAATGAGCAGTTCTTC. Translation gives CASSHRPRGRSYNEQFF.

This chain links TRBV3-1 (or the pseudogene TRBV3-2) with TRBJ2-1, with 9 bases fitting TRBD2. Unmatched junction bases numbered 3, after V lost 4 bases and J lost 2 bases. CDR3 length: 15 residues. CDR1 and CDR2 (germline): LGHDT, YNNKEL (reference sequence). CDR3 loop: CASSLSGGPYNEQFF. The CDR3 DNA follows: TGTGCCAGCAGCCTTAGCGGGGGCCCCTACAATGAGCAGTTCTTC.

This clone was detected once. The rearrangement uses TRBV4-3 and TRBJ1-1, with 9 nucleotides matching TRBD1. With 0 bases clipped from V and 1 base from J, the junction kept 3 bases outside the gene matches. The germline gives CDR1 LGHNA, CDR2 YSLEER. The CDR3 covers 16 residues. The CDR3 bases are TGCGCCAGCAGCCAAGATGAGGGACAGGGGAACACTGAAGCTTTCTTT. Protein sequence: CASSQDEGQGNTEAFF.

This clone showed up just a few times. The J gene is TRBJ1-6, the V gene TRBV2; D gene ambiguous. Germline V lookup: CDR1 SNHLY, CDR2 FYNNEI. This CDR3 contains 16 residues. V lost 7 bases and J 7 bases, leaving 20 bases between the germline ends. As DNA, the CDR3 is TGTGCCAGCACAAAAAATGGACTTTTCCCAAATTCACCCCTCCACTTT. This translates into CASTKNGLFPNSPLHF.

This sequence joins TRBV30 and TRBJ1-4; 7 bases are shared with TRBD1. The CDR3 loop spans 14 amino acids. Germline V gene lookup returns CDR1 GTSNPN and CDR2 SVGIG (reference sequence). V lost 0 bases, J lost 6 bases, and 4 bases stayed unmatched. Written as DNA, the CDR3 is TGTGCCTGGAGTGTAAGGAGGGGGCATGAAAAACTGTTTTTT. Translated, it gives CAWSVRRGHEKLFF. The full variable domain, with the rest looked up from reference TRBV30 and TRBJ1-4, is SQTIHQWPATLVQPVGSPLSLECTVEGTSNPNLYWYRQAAGRGLQLLFYSVGIGQISSEVPQNLSASRPQDRQFILSSKKLLLSDSGFYLCAWSVRRGHEKLFFGSGTQLSVL.

The chain has TRBV19 and TRBJ2-1; D is unresolved. The ends were cut back, 7 bases at V and 8 bases at J, with 18 bases in the middle. Germline V lookup: CDR1 LNHDA, CDR2 SQIVND (reference sequence). The CDR3 sequence is 14 residues long. CDR3 in DNA: TGTGCCAGTACTCAAACGTCCCATGTCCATGAGCAGTTCTTC. It is translated as CASTQTSHVHEQFF.

The chain carries TRBV5-5 and TRBJ2-7; either TRBD1 or TRBD2 may supply D (6 bases each). Trimming took off 2 bases at V and 4 bases at J, with 13 bases between the two ends. CDR1 and CDR2 from the germline V gene are SGHKS and YYEKEE (reference sequence). CDR3 size: 14 residues. The CDR3 loop reads CASSFSGAPYEQYF. In DNA, the CDR3 is TGTGCCAGCAGCTTTTCGGGGGCCCCGTACGAGCAGTACTTC.

The rearrangement joins TRBV10-3 to TRBJ2-3; no clear D gene. The germline V gene encodes CDR1 ENHRY and CDR2 SYGVKD. Trimming removed 0 bases at V and 1 base at J, with 8 bases between. CDR3 size: 15 residues. The CDR3 DNA reads as TGTGCCATCAGTGAGTCGGCAGTCGGCACAGATACGCAGTATTTT. This sequence encodes CAISESAVGTDTQYF.

This clone appeared a single time. The chain couples TRBV6-6 to TRBJ2-2; 12 positions match TRBD1. The CDR3 is 15 amino acids. Germline lookup yields CDR1 MNHNY and CDR2 SVGAGI (reference sequence). The V gene end was trimmed by 11 bases and the J gene end by 4 bases; junction bases not matched to a gene: 8. CDR3 sequence reads: CAHSGDRGRTGELFF. The DNA for the CDR3 is TGTGCCCACTCGGGGGACAGGGGGCGCACCGGGGAGCTGTTTTTT.

This clone was observed a single time. This chain connects TRBV6-1 to TRBJ2-7; 9 nucleotides agree with TRBD1. After removal of 0 bases from V and 2 bases from J, the junction contained 5 bases not matched to a gene. Germline V gene sequence: CDR1 MNHNS, CDR2 SASEGT. The CDR3 runs 16 residues. CDR3 in amino acids: CASSEALGQGTYEQYF. The CDR3 DNA sequence: TGTGCCAGCAGTGAAGCGCTGGGACAGGGAACCTACGAGCAGTACTTC.

The rearrangement uses TRBV18 and TRBJ2-7; D not resolved. Germline V lookup: CDR1 KGHSH, CDR2 LQKENI. Trimming cost V 3 bases and J 2 bases, with 11 bases left between them. This CDR3 has 14 amino acids. The CDR3 loop is CASSPRQIPYEQYF. DNA for the CDR3: TGTGCCAGCTCACCTCGACAAATCCCCTACGAGCAGTACTTC.

This chain joins TRBV20-1 and TRBJ2-5; D is perhaps TRBD1 (5 bases). CDR1 and CDR2 (germline): DFQATT, SNEGSKA (reference sequence). V was shortened by 3 bases and J by 5 bases, with 10 bases between the two germline ends. This CDR3 has 12 residues. DNA for the CDR3: TGCAGTGCTAGTATCAGGGTGGAGACCCAGTACTTC. It is translated as CSASIRVETQYF.

This clone appeared a single time. At the DNA level, this CDR3 is encoded by other sequences in the same sample as well. This rearrangement joins TRBV12-3 or TRBV12-4 to TRBJ1-1; no clear D. Trimming took 3 bases from V and 0 from J, leaving 5 bases between them. This CDR3 has 13 residues. CDR3 DNA sequence: TGTGCCAGCAGTTTTAATATGAACACTGAAGCTTTCTTT. It is translated as CASSFNMNTEAFF.

The chain combines TRBV10-2 with TRBJ2-2; tentatively, D is TRBD2 (5 bases). V lost 7 bases to trimming and J lost 0 bases, with 12 bases between them. The CDR3 is made up of 15 amino acids. Per the germline V gene, CDR1 is WSHSY and CDR2 is SAAADI. The CDR3 here is CASNTGVSNTGELFF. DNA of the CDR3: TGCGCCAGCAATACCGGGGTTTCGAACACCGGGGAGCTGTTTTTT.

This chain connects TRBV30 to TRBJ1-2; D remains ambiguous. V lost 3 bases, J lost 7 bases, and 9 bases lay in between. The CDR3 is 11 amino acids. Germline V lookup: CDR1 GTSNPN, CDR2 SVGIG (reference sequence). As DNA, the CDR3 is TGTGCCTGGAGCGTAGGTTCTGGCTACACCTTC. This translates into CAWSVGSGYTF.